The rows below give T cell receptor beta chains drawn from one sample of a study of radiotherapy plus CTLA-4 blockade in lung cancer. Sequencing was performed with immunoSEQ multiplex PCR; in TCRdb, only in-frame clones are kept and a portion is missing. The top ten hold about 3.3% of the sample, which has about 48,000 clones, about 81% seen once. Material: peripheral blood, obtained from a patient treated with radiotherapy plus ipilimumab. These receptors all come from a human donor with non-small cell lung cancer who had stable disease on radiotherapy plus ipilimumab. Each CDR3 is given with its conserved first and last residue. Each record gives: J gene, V gene, clone size, D gene, CDR3 protein, CDR3 DNA. A D gene is named only where the DNA matches it firmly. Clone size is stated in some rows and not others, as once, few, many or a class when expanded.

J: TRBJ2-7
V: TRBV7-2
size: few
D: TRBD2
CDR3: CASSFSGGHEQYF
DNA: TGTGCCAGCAGCTTCTCGGGAGGGCACGAGCAGTACTTC

J: TRBJ2-2
V: TRBV4-3
size: -
D: TRBD2
CDR3: CASSPSGRGTGELFF
DNA: TGCGCCAGCAGCCCTAGCGGGAGAGGTACCGGGGAGCTGTTTTTT

J: TRBJ2-1
V: TRBV5-6
size: -
D: -
CDR3: CASSLGTKYNEQFF
DNA: TGTGCCAGCAGCTTGGGGACTAAGTACAATGAGCAGTTCTTC

J: TRBJ2-1
V: TRBV9
size: -
D: -
CDR3: CASSVGQGAVNEQFF
DNA: TGTGCCAGCAGCGTGGGACAAGGGGCGGTCAATGAGCAGTTCTTC

J: TRBJ2-7
V: TRBV9
size: -
D: -
CDR3: CASSPVGGPSYEQYF
DNA: TGTGCCAGCAGCCCCGTGGGGGGGCCCTCCTACGAGCAGTACTTC

J: TRBJ2-1
V: TRBV6-1
size: -
D: TRBD1
CDR3: CASGQASYNEQFF
DNA: TGTGCCAGCGGACAGGCCTCCTACAATGAGCAGTTCTTC

J: TRBJ2-7
V: TRBV4-1
size: -
D: TRBD1
CDR3: CASSQEGQLYEQYF
DNA: TGCGCCAGCAGCCAAGAGGGACAGCTCTACGAGCAGTACTTC

J: TRBJ1-2
V: TRBV28
size: few
D: TRBD1
CDR3: CASSGPPGGRPYGYTF
DNA: TGTGCCAGCAGTGGCCCCCCAGGGGGTAGACCCTATGGCTACACCTTC

J: TRBJ2-1
V: TRBV19
size: -
D: -
CDR3: CASSIETLSYNEQFF
DNA: TGTGCCAGTAGTATTGAGACTCTCTCCTACAATGAGCAGTTCTTC

J: TRBJ2-7
V: TRBV2
size: few
D: -
CDR3: CASSNPGFRYEQYF
DNA: TGTGCCAGCAGTAACCCAGGATTCCGCTACGAGCAGTACTTC

J: TRBJ2-2
V: TRBV4-3
size: -
D: TRBD2
CDR3: CASSQTSGRTGELFF
DNA: TGCGCCAGCAGCCAAACTAGCGGGAGGACCGGGGAGCTGTTTTTT

J: TRBJ2-1
V: TRBV10-3
size: once
D: -
CDR3: CAISGALSSYNEQFF
DNA: TGTGCCATCAGTGGGGCTTTAAGCTCCTACAATGAGCAGTTCTTC

J: TRBJ2-2
V: TRBV19
size: -
D: TRBD2
CDR3: CASSIGLAGNTGELFF
DNA: TGTGCCAGTAGTATAGGCCTAGCGGGGAACACCGGGGAGCTGTTTTTT

J: TRBJ1-4
V: TRBV4-1
size: -
D: TRBD1
CDR3: CASSRSTGVNNEKLFF
DNA: TGCGCCAGCAGCCGCTCGACAGGGGTGAATAATGAAAAACTGTTTTTT

J: TRBJ2-5
V: TRBV2
size: -
D: TRBD2
CDR3: CASSPLSGIQETQYF
DNA: TGTGCCAGCAGCCCCCTTAGCGGGATACAAGAGACCCAGTACTTC

J: TRBJ1-1
V: TRBV10-3
size: -
D: -
CDR3: CATRSVTNSVEAFF
DNA: TGTGCCACACGTTCGGTAACAAACAGTGTTGAAGCTTTCTTT

J: TRBJ2-3
V: TRBV5-1
size: -
D: -
CDR3: CASSLEVGGFSDTQYF
DNA: TGCGCCAGCAGCTTGGAAGTTGGGGGGTTTTCAGATACGCAGTATTTT

J: TRBJ2-3
V: TRBV9
size: -
D: TRBD2
CDR3: CASSVSGALTDTQYF
DNA: TGTGCCAGCAGCGTTAGCGGGGCCCTCACAGATACGCAGTATTTT

J: TRBJ2-3
V: TRBV9
size: once
D: TRBD2
CDR3: CASSVDPGTSGRADTQYF
DNA: TGTGCCAGCAGCGTAGATCCCGGGACTAGCGGGAGAGCAGATACGCAGTATTTT

J: TRBJ1-4
V: TRBV7-6
size: -
D: -
CDR3: CASSLMVREKLFF
DNA: TGTGCCAGCAGCTTAATGGTCCGGGAAAAACTGTTTTTT

J: TRBJ2-3
V: TRBV10-3
size: -
D: TRBD2
CDR3: CAISGRTSGGTTSTDTQYF
DNA: TGTGCCATCAGTGGAAGAACTAGCGGGGGGACTACTAGCACAGATACGCAGTATTTT

J: TRBJ2-7
V: TRBV21-1
size: -
D: -
CDR3: CASSTDRGYEQYF
DNA: TGTGCCAGCAGCACCGACCGGGGGTACGAGCAGTACTTC

J: TRBJ1-2
V: TRBV4-3
size: -
D: -
CDR3: CASSQDAQGAYGYTF
DNA: TGCGCCAGCAGCCAAGATGCCCAGGGCGCCTATGGCTACACCTTC

J: TRBJ1-1
V: TRBV4-1
size: -
D: -
CDR3: CASSQDRRGEAFF
DNA: TGCGCCAGCAGCCAAGATCGTCGGGGTGAAGCTTTCTTT

J: TRBJ2-3
V: TRBV5-4
size: -
D: -
CDR3: CASSLETGYGTDTQYF
DNA: TGTGCCAGCAGCTTGGAAACGGGGTACGGCACAGATACGCAGTATTTT

J: TRBJ2-7
V: TRBV9
size: -
D: -
CDR3: CASSVAGALGSYEQYF
DNA: TGTGCCAGCAGCGTAGCAGGGGCACTAGGGTCCTACGAGCAGTACTTC

J: TRBJ1-4
V: TRBV10-2
size: -
D: TRBD1
CDR3: CASSESGQGEKLFF
DNA: TGCGCCAGCAGTGAGTCGGGACAGGGTGAAAAACTGTTTTTT

J: TRBJ2-7
V: TRBV4-3
size: medium-sized
D: -
CDR3: CASSQDAVRAGPSYEQYF
DNA: TGCGCCAGCAGCCAAGATGCGGTCAGGGCCGGCCCGTCCTACGAGCAGTACTTC

J: TRBJ2-1
V: TRBV5-1
size: -
D: -
CDR3: CASSFERTDEQFF
DNA: TGCGCCAGCAGCTTCGAAAGGACAGATGAGCAGTTCTTC

J: TRBJ2-1
V: TRBV5-4
size: -
D: TRBD2
CDR3: CASSLVASGSGHNEQFF
DNA: TGTGCCAGCAGCTTGGTAGCTAGCGGGAGTGGTCACAATGAGCAGTTCTTC

J: TRBJ2-5
V: TRBV5-6
size: -
D: -
CDR3: CASSLAGSQETQYF
DNA: TGTGCCAGCAGCTTGGCCGGGAGCCAAGAGACCCAGTACTTC

J: TRBJ2-1
V: TRBV15
size: few
D: TRBD2
CDR3: CATSSGLAGGRDEQFF
DNA: TGTGCCACCAGCAGTGGACTAGCGGGAGGGCGGGATGAGCAGTTCTTC

J: TRBJ2-5
V: TRBV11-2
size: -
D: TRBD2
CDR3: CASSLAPGGETQYF
DNA: TGTGCCAGCAGCTTAGCACCGGGAGGAGAGACCCAGTACTTC

J: TRBJ2-7
V: TRBV28
size: -
D: TRBD2
CDR3: CASSFSGGRRGYEQYF
DNA: TGTGCCAGCAGTTTTAGCGGGGGTCGCCGCGGCTACGAGCAGTACTTC